The source of this TCR beta chain is a study of cytomegalovirus exposure and HLA in healthy donors. The PCR used 60 Vbeta and 13 Jbeta primers. Original processing methods: Counted up in a later analysis, unique TCR beta chains came to approximately 83 million, with some 11 million shared. Some clones are missing from TCRdb's copy, which holds only in-frame ones; the method was immunoSEQ multiplex PCR. For V, J and clone size, that table is used; D and trimming come from the DNA. This sample has about 170,000 clones, with 55% to 65% found just once. Germline CDR1 is KGHSH and CDR2 is LQKENI. The germline V and J ends were trimmed by 3 bases and 1 base, with 16 bases remaining between them. The CDR3 loop spans 16 amino acids. This clone was picked up a small number of times. Its antigen remains unknown. Whole-study findings and limits: Sequencing likely produced, as an artifact, a cluster of highly shared sequence variants.

The V call is TRBV18, the J call TRBJ2-7, with a possible D match to TRBD1 (5 bases). Sequencing used PBMCs. The source of this sequence is a man in his forties or fifties in good health and CMV-seronegative. CDR3 sequence: CASSPSTRARSYEQYF. Written as DNA, the CDR3 is TGTGCCAGCTCACCGTCGACCAGGGCACGGTCCTACGAGCAGTACTTC.